The 26 T cell receptor beta chains listed next were all sequenced from one sample in a study of regulatory T cells in long-lasting Graves disease. CDR3 regions were amplified by Arm-PCR using iRepertoire HTBI primers to build TCR beta libraries. TCRdb passed the multiplex PCR reads through MiXCR, listing each CDR3 protein once. The repertoire holds roughly 420,000 distinct CDR3 sequences, with 16% as singletons. Regarding time point: newly diagnosed GD, antithyroid drugs for less than 3 months. From RNA extracted from PBMCs, the TCR library was made. These sequences were also reported in another study, on T cells in Graves' hyperthyroidism and ophthalmopathy.

The sample here was peripheral blood mononuclear cells (PBMCs), taken at new diagnosis, from a patient treated with antithyroid drugs. All receptors come from a young woman with Graves disease.

This clonotype was counted at least ten times. The J gene is TRBJ2-2, the V gene TRBV7-9; D remains ambiguous. The germline V gene has CDR1 SEHNR and CDR2 FQNEAQ (reference sequence). The CDR3 contains 13 residues. V lost 1 base, J lost 5 bases, and 5 bases lay in between. The CDR3 coding sequence is TGTGCCAGCAGCTTAGAGTGGACCGGGGAGCTGTTTTTT. Translation: CASSLEWTGELFF.

The rearrangement uses TRBV7-6 and TRBJ1-2; D uncertain. This CDR3 is built from 13 residues. Trimming pared 4 bases from V and 8 bases from J, leaving 14 bases between. Germline CDR1 and CDR2: SGHVS and FNYEAQ. The DNA for the CDR3 is TGTGCCAGCAGCTCTGCGGGTGGCGACGGCTACACCTTC. Amino acids: CASSSAGGDGYTF.

Details on this clonotype: A read error may be the cause here, since a much bigger clone is one base away. V gene TRBV6-9 combines with J gene TRBJ2-7, with TRBD2 identical over 10 bases. V lost 3 bases, J lost 8 bases, and 10 bases stayed unmatched. The germline CDR1 and CDR2 sequences are MNHGY and SVAAGI. CDR3 size: 15 residues. CDR3 in DNA: TGTGCCAGCAGTTACTCCTGGACTAGCGGATACAAGCAGTACTTC. The encoded protein is CASSYSWTSGYKQYF.

Ten or more counts support this clonotype. The chain has TRBV20-1 and TRBJ2-1; possibly TRBD1 for D (5 bases). V lost 0 bases to trimming and J lost 4 bases, with 10 bases between them. The CDR3 is 14 residues long. The germline CDR1 and CDR2 sequences are DFQATT and SNEGSKA (reference sequence). CDR3 loop: CSARDPREYNEQFF. CDR3 nucleotide sequence: TGCAGTGCTAGAGATCCCAGGGAATACAATGAGCAGTTCTTC.

This clonotype was detected many times. This rearrangement joins TRBV3-1 to TRBJ2-7, with no clear D. Germline CDR1 and CDR2: LGHDT and YNNKEL (reference sequence). The germline V and J ends were trimmed by 1 base and 3 bases, with 10 bases remaining between them. CDR3 length: 14 residues. This CDR3 reads CASSQGRNRYEQYF. The CDR3 DNA follows: TGTGCCAGCAGCCAAGGCAGGAATCGCTACGAGCAGTACTTC.

The chain is built from TRBV27 and TRBJ1-2, with 10 bases matching TRBD1. Germline-derived CDR1 and CDR2 are MNHEY and SMNVEV (reference sequence). The ends lost 1 base at V and 12 bases at J; junction bases unmatched: 8. There are 14 residues in the CDR3. This CDR3 reads CASSLLATGGSNTF. Here the CDR3 DNA reads TGTGCCAGCAGTTTATTGGCGACAGGGGGCAGCAACACCTTC.

This clonotype has at least ten counts. This sequence joins TRBV29-1 and TRBJ2-1; D gene unclear. V lost 1 base and J 2 bases, leaving 9 bases between the germline ends. The CDR3 sequence is 14 residues long. Germline-derived CDR1 and CDR2 are SQVTM and ANQGSEA. CDR3 DNA sequence: TGCAGCGTTGAAGGGACCCTCCCCTACAATGAGCAGTTCTTC. As protein: CSVEGTLPYNEQFF.

This clonotype was recorded many times. V is TRBV28 and J is TRBJ2-1; D is perhaps TRBD1 (6 bases). The CDR3 consists of 17 residues. Germline V gene sequence: CDR1 MDHEN, CDR2 SYDVKM. The germline V and J ends were trimmed by 4 bases and 2 bases, with 18 bases remaining between them. As DNA, the CDR3 is TGTGCCAGCAGTTCGCGACAGGTCGGGAACCCCTACAATGAGCAGTTCTTC. Translation gives CASSSRQVGNPYNEQFF.

This clonotype was detected a few times. Germline and junction disagree at one end, which may indicate a read error. CDR3 sequence (DNA): TGTGCCGGCAGTCCGGGACAGGGGAGTGTTAATGAGCAGTTCTTC. Protein: CAGSPGQGSVNEQFF. The rearrangement uses TRBV6-2 or TRBV6-3 and TRBJ2-1; 10 bases align to TRBD1. This CDR3 comprises 15 residues. The V gene's germline CDR1 is MNHEY and CDR2 SVGEGT.

This clonotype was recorded at least ten times. The J gene is TRBJ2-5, the V gene TRBV6-1; D gene uncertain. There are 12 residues in the CDR3. Germline CDR1 and CDR2: MNHNS and SASEGT. V was trimmed by 5 bases and J by 1 base, leaving 5 bases between them. CDR3 nucleotides: TGTGCCAGCAGTCCCTTCCAAGAGACCCAGTACTTC. Amino acids: CASSPFQETQYF.

This clonotype has at least ten counts. V usage is TRBV2 and J usage is TRBJ1-1; D gene uncertain. The CDR3 spans 14 residues. Germline V gives CDR1 SNHLY, CDR2 FYNNEI. The V end was cut by 5 bases, the J end by 3 bases, with 13 bases between. The CDR3 region has the DNA TGTGCCAGCAGTCAACATACAAGATACACTGAAGCTTTCTTT. Residues: CASSQHTRYTEAFF.

The chain employs TRBV18 and TRBJ2-1, with TRBD1 matching 7 bases. CDR1 is KGHSH and CDR2 is LQKENI in the germline V gene. V was clipped by 10 bases and J by 5 bases; unmatched bases: 26. The CDR3 loop spans 19 amino acids. Here the CDR3 DNA reads TGTGCCACCAACCCTCAGGGGGTGGTACAGGGGATTCTGAACAATGAGCAGTTCTTC. It yields the protein CATNPQGVVQGILNNEQFF. Full variable domain (remainder filled in from reference TRBV18 and TRBJ2-1): NAGVMQNPRHLVRRRGQEARLRCSPMKGHSHVYWYRQLPEEGLKFMVYLQKENIIDESGMPKERFSAEFPKEGPSILRIQQVVRGDSAAYFCATNPQGVVQGILNNEQFFGPGTRLTVL.

The V gene is TRBV6-2 or TRBV6-3, the J gene TRBJ2-1; TRBD2 is a possible D gene (6 bases). The CDR3 is made up of 11 amino acids. Trimming cost V 6 bases and J 14 bases, with 14 bases left between them. Germline V gene lookup returns CDR1 MNHEY and CDR2 SVGEGT. The CDR3 DNA reads TGTGCCAGCAGGGAGCGGCGGGGCGAGTTCTTC. Translating gives CASRERRGEFF.

This clonotype was seen a few times. This chain uses TRBV28 with TRBJ2-1, with TRBD2 matching over 13 bases. CDR1 is MDHEN and CDR2 is SYDVKM in the germline V gene. The CDR3 has 14 amino acids. Trimming took 2 bases from V and 12 from J; bases not matched to a gene: 4. The CDR3 coding sequence is TGTGCCAGCAGTTTAGGGACTAGCGGGATGGGGCAGTTCTTC. It is translated as CASSLGTSGMGQFF.

This clonotype was seen ten or more times. The V call is TRBV11-2, the J call TRBJ2-1, with 10 bases aligning to TRBD2. CDR3 size: 15 residues. Germline values: CDR1 SGHAT, CDR2 FQNNGV. The V and J ends lost 1 base and 9 bases, in that order; junction bases with no gene match: 6. The CDR3, as DNA: TGTGCCAGCAGCTTAGCTAGCGGGAGTAGGGGTGAGCAGTTCTTC. Translating it yields CASSLASGSRGEQFF.

This clonotype was found a few times. V is TRBV24-1 and J is TRBJ2-3; D is unresolved. Trimming stripped 7 bases from V and 1 base from J, with 8 bases between. The CDR3 contains 13 residues. CDR1 and CDR2 (germline): KGHDR, SFDVKD. The CDR3 spells CATRGSGTDTQYF. The CDR3 DNA sequence: TGTGCCACCAGGGGTTCTGGCACAGATACGCAGTATTTT.

This clonotype has a count of ten or more. The CDR3 nucleotides are TGTGCCAGCAGCTTCGGACTAGCGGAAGAGACCCAGTACTTC. It encodes CASSFGLAEETQYF. The genes are TRBV3-1 and TRBJ2-5, with 10 bases lining up with TRBD2. Per germline, CDR1 LGHDT and CDR2 YNNKEL (reference sequence). J lost 3 bases, V lost 5 bases, and 3 bases had no gene match. The CDR3 spans 14 residues.

There are many counts of this clonotype. The chain employs TRBV28 and TRBJ2-3; no clear D gene. Trimming pared 7 bases from V and 0 bases from J, leaving 14 bases between. The CDR3 consists of 15 residues. The germline V gene has CDR1 MDHEN and CDR2 SYDVKM. The CDR3 spells CASNHWSLSTDTQYF. DNA of the CDR3: TGTGCCAGCAATCACTGGTCCCTTAGCACAGATACGCAGTATTTT.

This clonotype was picked up many times. V and J are TRBV28 and TRBJ2-7, with D possibly called TRBD1 or TRBD2 (6 bases each). Germline V gene lookup returns CDR1 MDHEN and CDR2 SYDVKM. Trimming stripped 7 bases from V and 3 bases from J, with 16 bases between. The CDR3 length is 14 residues. The CDR3 sequence: CASNGGGQGYEQYF. In DNA, the CDR3 is TGTGCCAGCAACGGAGGGGGGCAGGGCTACGAGCAGTACTTC. Supplemented by reference TRBV28 and TRBJ2-7, the full variable domain reads DVKVTQSSRYLVKRTGEKVFLECVQDMDHENMFWYRQDPGLGLRLIYFSYDVKMKEKGDIPEGYSVSREKKERFSLILESASTNQTSMYLCASNGGGQGYEQYFGPGTRLTVT.

This clonotype has more than one count but fewer than ten. V and J are TRBV5-1 and TRBJ1-5, with D possibly matching TRBD1 (6 bases). The CDR3 runs to 15 residues. Per germline, CDR1 SGHRS and CDR2 YFSETQ. The V end lost 0 bases, the J end lost 3 bases, and 10 bases lay between the germline ends. The CDR3 DNA follows: TGCGCCAGCAGCTTGGTGCCAGGGGCCAATCAGCCCCAGCATTTT. Encoded protein: CASSLVPGANQPQHF.

As regards this clonotype: A far larger clone is one nucleotide away, so this likely arose from a read error. The J gene is TRBJ2-1, the V gene TRBV27; D might be TRBD2 (5 bases). Germline V CDR1 and CDR2: MNHEY, SMNVEV (reference sequence). The CDR3 is made up of 15 amino acids. V gave up 5 bases and J gave up 5 bases, with 16 bases separating them. CDR3 in amino acids: CASSLGVARNNEQFF. The CDR3 DNA reads as TGTGCCAGCAGTCTCGGGGTAGCGAGGAACAATGAGCAGTTCTTC.

This rearrangement joins TRBV5-1 to TRBJ2-5; D perhaps matches TRBD2 (6 bases). The CDR3 has 15 residues. Germline-derived CDR1 and CDR2 are SGHRS and YFSETQ. Deletions cut 4 bases from V and 1 base from J, with 14 bases between. The CDR3 DNA sequence: TGCGCCAGCAGCCTGTCGGAGGGCCGCCAAGAGACCCAGTACTTC. It encodes CASSLSEGRQETQYF.

In this sample, this clonotype turned up a few times. The chain is built from TRBV10-3 and TRBJ2-7, with TRBD1 as a possible D gene (6 bases). The V end was cut by 10 bases, the J end by 5 bases, with 18 bases between. Germline CDR1 is ENHRY and CDR2 is SYGVKD. This CDR3 comprises 13 residues. The CDR3 DNA sequence: TGTGCCACCCACGGGCAGGGGATGGACGAGCAGTACTTC. This sequence encodes CATHGQGMDEQYF.

This chain links TRBV5-1 with TRBJ2-2; 10 nucleotides agree with TRBD2. Germline V gene data show CDR1 as SGHRS and CDR2 as YFSETQ. V was clipped by 4 bases and J by 4 bases; unmatched bases: 7. This CDR3 spans 16 amino acids. CDR3 loop: CASSALTSGSTGELFF. The CDR3 DNA reads TGCGCCAGCAGCGCCCTGACTAGCGGGTCCACCGGGGAGCTGTTTTTT.

The genes are TRBV27 and TRBJ2-4; unclear D gene. Trimming stripped 10 bases from V and 0 bases from J, with 10 bases between. The V gene's germline CDR1 is MNHEY and CDR2 SMNVEV (reference sequence). The CDR3 totals 13 residues. The chain's CDR3 is CATPSEAKNIQYF. The CDR3 DNA follows: TGTGCCACTCCCAGTGAAGCCAAAAACATTCAGTACTTC.

To note about this clonotype: Given a far larger clone just one base away, this is likely a sequencing read error. The chain uses TRBV28 and TRBJ2-1; D possibly corresponds to TRBD2 (6 bases). The ends were cut back, 7 bases at V and 10 bases at J, with 23 bases in the middle. CDR3 length: 15 residues. Germline V gene sequence: CDR1 MDHEN, CDR2 SYDVKM. This chain's CDR3 is CASISLEGGKYEQFF. The CDR3, as DNA: TGTGCCAGCATCTCCTTGGAGGGAGGCAAGTACGAGCAGTTCTTC.